The T cell receptor (beta chain) described here comes from a study of cytomegalovirus exposure and HLA in healthy donors. Study findings and constraints: Altogether, about 160 TCR beta chains were recorded as cytomegalovirus-associated.

V shed 3 bases, J shed 4 bases, and the junction held 1 base outside the gene matches. This CDR3 spans 13 amino acids. Germline CDR1 KGHSH, CDR2 LQKENI. As concerns this clone: As yet, its antigen is unknown.

Sequenced by immunoSEQ multiplex PCR; TCRdb stores in-frame clones only, minus some. This sample yields hundreds of thousands of clones, of which more than 80% are seen a single time; 0.83% belongs to the top ten. The sample taken for sequencing was PBMCs. The chain employs TRBV18 and TRBJ1-2, with 8 bases fitting TRBD1. This receptor was obtained from a woman under 30 in good health and CMV-seronegative. CDR3 sequence: CASSPGQVYGYTF. DNA of the CDR3: TGTGCCAGCTCACCGGGACAGGTCTATGGCTACACCTTC.